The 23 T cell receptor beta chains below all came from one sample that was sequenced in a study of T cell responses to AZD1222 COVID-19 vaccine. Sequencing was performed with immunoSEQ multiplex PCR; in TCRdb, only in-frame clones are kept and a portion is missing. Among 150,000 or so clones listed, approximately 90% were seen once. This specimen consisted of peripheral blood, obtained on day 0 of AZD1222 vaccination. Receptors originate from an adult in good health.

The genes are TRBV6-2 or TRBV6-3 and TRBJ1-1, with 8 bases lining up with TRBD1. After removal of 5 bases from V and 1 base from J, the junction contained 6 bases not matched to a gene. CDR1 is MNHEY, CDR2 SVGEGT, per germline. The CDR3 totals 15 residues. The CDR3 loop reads CASSLSGQGNTEAFF. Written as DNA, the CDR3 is TGTGCCAGCAGTCTTTCAGGACAGGGGAACACTGAAGCTTTCTTT.

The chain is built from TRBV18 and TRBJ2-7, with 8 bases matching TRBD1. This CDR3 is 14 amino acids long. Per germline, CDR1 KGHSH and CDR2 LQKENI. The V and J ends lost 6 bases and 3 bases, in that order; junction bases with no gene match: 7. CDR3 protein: CASSPDRDDYEQYF. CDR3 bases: TGTGCCAGCTCGCCGGACAGGGACGACTACGAGCAGTACTTC.

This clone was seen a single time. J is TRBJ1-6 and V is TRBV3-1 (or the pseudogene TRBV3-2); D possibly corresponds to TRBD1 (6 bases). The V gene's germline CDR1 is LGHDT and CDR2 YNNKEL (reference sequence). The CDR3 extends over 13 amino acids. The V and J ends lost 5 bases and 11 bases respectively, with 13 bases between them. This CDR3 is CASSWQGMAPLHF. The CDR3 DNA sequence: TGTGCCAGCAGCTGGCAGGGGATGGCACCCCTCCACTTT.

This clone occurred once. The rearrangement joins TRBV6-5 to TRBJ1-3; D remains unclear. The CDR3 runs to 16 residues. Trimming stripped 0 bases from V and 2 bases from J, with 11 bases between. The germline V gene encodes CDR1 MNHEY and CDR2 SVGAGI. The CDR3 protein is CASSYSGQRTGNTIYF. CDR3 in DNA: TGTGCCAGCAGTTACTCTGGCCAAAGGACTGGAAACACCATATATTTT.

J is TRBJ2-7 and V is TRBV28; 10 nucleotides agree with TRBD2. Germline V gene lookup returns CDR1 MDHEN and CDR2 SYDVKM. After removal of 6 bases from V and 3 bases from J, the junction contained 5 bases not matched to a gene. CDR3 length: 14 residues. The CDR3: CASRSSGRVYEQYF. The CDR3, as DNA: TGTGCCAGCAGATCCAGCGGGAGGGTCTACGAGCAGTACTTC.

CDR3 sequence reads: CASSSGSKNIQYF. The CDR3 nucleotides are TGCGCCAGCAGCTCGGGATCCAAAAACATTCAGTACTTC. The chain couples TRBV5-1 to TRBJ2-4, with D perhaps TRBD2 (5 bases). V was shortened by 3 bases and J by 2 bases, with 6 bases between the two germline ends. CDR3 length equals 13 residues. Germline-derived CDR1 and CDR2 are SGHRS and YFSETQ.

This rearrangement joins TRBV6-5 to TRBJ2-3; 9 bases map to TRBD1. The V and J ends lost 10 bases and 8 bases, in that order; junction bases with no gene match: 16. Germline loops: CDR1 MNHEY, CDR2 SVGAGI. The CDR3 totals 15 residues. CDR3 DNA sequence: TGTGCCACCAGAAATACCGGGACAGGGTGGGGTACGCAGTATTTT. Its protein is CATRNTGTGWGTQYF.

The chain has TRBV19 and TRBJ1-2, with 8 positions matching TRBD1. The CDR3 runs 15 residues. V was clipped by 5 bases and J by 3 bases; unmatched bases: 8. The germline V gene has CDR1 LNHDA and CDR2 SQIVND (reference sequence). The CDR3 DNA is TGTGCCAGTAGTGGCTGGACAGGGAACGACTATGGCTACACCTTC. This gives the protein CASSGWTGNDYGYTF.

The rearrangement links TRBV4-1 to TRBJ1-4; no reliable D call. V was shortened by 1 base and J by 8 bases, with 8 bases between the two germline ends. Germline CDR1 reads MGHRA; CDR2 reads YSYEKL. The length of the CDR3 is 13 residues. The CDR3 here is CASSQGAREKLFF. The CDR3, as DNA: TGCGCCAGCAGCCAAGGGGCACGGGAAAAACTGTTTTTT.

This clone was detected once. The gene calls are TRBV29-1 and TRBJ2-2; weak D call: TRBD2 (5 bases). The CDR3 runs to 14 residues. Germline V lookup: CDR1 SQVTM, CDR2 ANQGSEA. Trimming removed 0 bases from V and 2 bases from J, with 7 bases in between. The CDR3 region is CSVEETGNTGELFF. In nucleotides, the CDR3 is TGCAGCGTTGAAGAGACGGGAAACACCGGGGAGCTGTTTTTT.

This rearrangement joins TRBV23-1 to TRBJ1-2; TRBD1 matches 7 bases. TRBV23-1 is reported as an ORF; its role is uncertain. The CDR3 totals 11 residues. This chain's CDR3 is CGMVGGPGYTF. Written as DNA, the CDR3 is TGCGGTATGGTAGGGGGCCCTGGCTACACCTTC.

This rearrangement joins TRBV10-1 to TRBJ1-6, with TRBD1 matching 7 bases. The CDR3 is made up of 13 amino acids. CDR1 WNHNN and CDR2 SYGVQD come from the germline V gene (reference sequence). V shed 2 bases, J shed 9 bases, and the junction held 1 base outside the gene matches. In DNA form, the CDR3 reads TGCGCCAGCAGTGAGACAGGGGTTTCACCCCTCCACTTT. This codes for CASSETGVSPLHF.

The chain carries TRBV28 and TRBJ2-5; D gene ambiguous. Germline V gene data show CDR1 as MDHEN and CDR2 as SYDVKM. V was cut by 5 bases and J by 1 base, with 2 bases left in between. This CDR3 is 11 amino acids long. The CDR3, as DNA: TGTGCCAGCAGTATCCAAGAGACCCAGTACTTC. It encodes CASSIQETQYF.

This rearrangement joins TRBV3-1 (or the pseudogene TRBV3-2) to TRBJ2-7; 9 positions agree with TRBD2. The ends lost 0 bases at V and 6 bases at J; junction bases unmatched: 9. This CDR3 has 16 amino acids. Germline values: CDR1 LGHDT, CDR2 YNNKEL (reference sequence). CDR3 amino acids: CASSQEGSGRLSEQYF. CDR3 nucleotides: TGTGCCAGCAGCCAAGAGGGTAGCGGGAGATTAAGCGAGCAGTACTTC.

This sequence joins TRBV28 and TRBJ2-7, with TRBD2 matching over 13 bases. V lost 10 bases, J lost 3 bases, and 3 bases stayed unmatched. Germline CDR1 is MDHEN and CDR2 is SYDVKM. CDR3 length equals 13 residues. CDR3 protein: CATRTSGGYEQYF. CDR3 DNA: TGTGCCACCCGGACTAGCGGGGGCTACGAGCAGTACTTC.

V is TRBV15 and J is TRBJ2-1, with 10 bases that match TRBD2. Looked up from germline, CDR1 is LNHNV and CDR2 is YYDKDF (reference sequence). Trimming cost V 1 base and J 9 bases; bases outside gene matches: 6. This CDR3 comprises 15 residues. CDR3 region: CATSRGAGGPGEQFF. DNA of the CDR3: TGTGCCACCAGCAGAGGAGCGGGGGGGCCGGGTGAGCAGTTCTTC.

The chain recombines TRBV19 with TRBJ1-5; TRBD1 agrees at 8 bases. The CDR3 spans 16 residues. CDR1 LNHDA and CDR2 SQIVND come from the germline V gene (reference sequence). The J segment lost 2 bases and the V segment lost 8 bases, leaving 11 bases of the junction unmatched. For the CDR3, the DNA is TGTGCCAGTGCCGGACAGGGAACGGGGGGCAATCAGCCCCAGCATTTT. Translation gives CASAGQGTGGNQPQHF.

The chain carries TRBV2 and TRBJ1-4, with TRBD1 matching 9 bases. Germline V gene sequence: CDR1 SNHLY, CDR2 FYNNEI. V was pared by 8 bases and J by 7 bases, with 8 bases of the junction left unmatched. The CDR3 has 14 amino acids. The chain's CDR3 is CASRRGTGLEKLFF. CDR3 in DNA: TGTGCCAGCCGTCGGGGGACAGGGCTTGAAAAACTGTTTTTT.

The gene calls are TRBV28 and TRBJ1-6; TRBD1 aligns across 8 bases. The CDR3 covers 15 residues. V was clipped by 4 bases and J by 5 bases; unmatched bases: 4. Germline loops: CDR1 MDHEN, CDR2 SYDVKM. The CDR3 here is CASSSGTGDNSPLHF. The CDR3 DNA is TGTGCCAGCAGTTCCGGGACAGGAGATAATTCACCCCTCCACTTT.

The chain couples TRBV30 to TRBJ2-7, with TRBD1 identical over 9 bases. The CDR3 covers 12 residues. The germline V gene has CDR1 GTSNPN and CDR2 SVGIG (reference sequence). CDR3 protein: CATGTGYHEQYF. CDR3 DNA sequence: TGTGCAACCGGGACAGGGTACCACGAGCAGTACTTC. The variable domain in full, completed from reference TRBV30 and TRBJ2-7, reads SQTIHQWPATLVQPVGSPLSLECTVEGTSNPNLYWYRQAAGRGLQLLFYSVGIGQISSEVPQNLSASRPQDRQFILSSKKLLLSDSGFYLCATGTGYHEQYFGPGTRLTVT.

Written as DNA, the CDR3 is TGTGCCTGGAGTGCATCCCCGAGGGGGGGCTACACCTTC. Its translation is CAWSASPRGGYTF. J is TRBJ1-2 and V is TRBV30; possibly TRBD1 for D (6 bases). V was pared by 1 base and J by 8 bases, with 14 bases between. Germline CDR1 is GTSNPN and CDR2 is SVGIG (reference sequence). The CDR3 runs 13 residues.

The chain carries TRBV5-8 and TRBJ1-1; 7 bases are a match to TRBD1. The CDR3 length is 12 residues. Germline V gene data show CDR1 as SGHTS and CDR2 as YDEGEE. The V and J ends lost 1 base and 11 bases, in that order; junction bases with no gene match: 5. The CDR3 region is CASSLRQGQAFF. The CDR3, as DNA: TGTGCCAGCAGCTTGAGACAGGGTCAGGCTTTCTTT.

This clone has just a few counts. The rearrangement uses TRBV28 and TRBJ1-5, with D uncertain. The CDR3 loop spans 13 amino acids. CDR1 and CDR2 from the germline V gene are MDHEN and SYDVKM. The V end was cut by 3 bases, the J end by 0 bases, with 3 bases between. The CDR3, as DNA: TGTGCCAGCAGTTTGGATAGCAATCAGCCCCAGCATTTT. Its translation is CASSLDSNQPQHF.